These 17 T cell receptor beta chains came from one sample sequenced in a study of blood T cell repertoires in COVID-19. Data came from immunoSEQ multiplex PCR; TCRdb stores just in-frame clones and leaves some out. Here the sample spans hundreds of thousands of clones, 88% being singletons. Sequenced sample: peripheral blood. The receptors derive from a woman in her 70s with COVID-19, enrolled during active disease.

This CDR3 is CASSYVQGAHYGYTF. For the CDR3, the DNA is TGTGCCAGCAGTTACGTTCAGGGGGCCCACTATGGCTACACCTTC. The chain links TRBV6-5 to TRBJ1-2; 8 positions agree with TRBD1. V was pared by 2 bases and J by 3 bases, with 5 bases of the junction left unmatched. The CDR3 consists of 15 residues. Germline CDR1 and CDR2: MNHEY and SVGAGI.

The CDR3 loop is CSARALRHGAAETQYF. In nucleotides, the CDR3 is TGCAGTGCTCGTGCCCTACGTCATGGGGCAGCTGAGACCCAGTACTTC. The V call is TRBV20-1, the J call TRBJ2-5; TRBD1 is a possible D gene (5 bases). Per germline, CDR1 DFQATT and CDR2 SNEGSKA (reference sequence). The CDR3 has 16 residues. V gave up 5 bases and J gave up 5 bases, with 24 bases separating them.

The chain carries TRBV13 and TRBJ2-1; 12 nucleotides agree with TRBD2. V trimming: 4 bases; J trimming: 6 bases; junction bases outside the gene matches: 4. CDR3 length: 15 amino acids. CDR1 is PRHDT, CDR2 FYEKMQ, per germline (reference sequence). Written as DNA, the CDR3 is TGTGCCAGCAGCTCTAGCGGGGGGGCAAGCAATGAGCAGTTCTTC. It codes for CASSSSGGASNEQFF.

This chain links TRBV6-5 with TRBJ2-2, with 9 positions matching TRBD1. The trim removed 8 bases at V and 7 bases at J, leaving 11 bases unmatched. Germline CDR1 reads MNHEY; CDR2 reads SVGAGI. This CDR3 has 15 amino acids. This CDR3 reads CASGTGTGTNGELFF. In DNA, the CDR3 is TGTGCCAGCGGTACGGGGACAGGGACAAACGGGGAGCTGTTTTTT.

This clone was counted only a few times. The chain is built from TRBV6-5 and TRBJ1-3; D is perhaps TRBD1 (5 bases). CDR1 and CDR2 (germline): MNHEY, SVGAGI. CDR3 length: 15 amino acids. Trimming left V 8 bases short and J 0 bases short, with 14 bases between. CDR3 amino acids: CASGRGLNSGNTIYF. The DNA of the CDR3 is TGTGCCAGCGGGCGGGGCCTTAACTCTGGAAACACCATATATTTT.

This clone occurred a few times. The chain joins TRBV19 to TRBJ2-2, with TRBD1 as a possible D gene (5 bases). The germline V gene encodes CDR1 LNHDA and CDR2 SQIVND (reference sequence). The V and J ends lost 3 bases and 6 bases respectively, with 8 bases between them. The CDR3 contains 13 residues. The CDR3 protein is CASSIRVPGELFF. CDR3 coding DNA: TGTGCCAGTAGTATCAGGGTACCCGGGGAGCTGTTTTTT.

V and J are TRBV27 and TRBJ2-1; no clear D. Trimming left V 3 bases short and J 0 bases short, with 9 bases between. The length of the CDR3 is 15 residues. The germline V gene encodes CDR1 MNHEY and CDR2 SMNVEV (reference sequence). CDR3: CASSFHTSSYNEQFF. The CDR3 bases are TGTGCCAGCAGTTTCCACACCAGCTCCTACAATGAGCAGTTCTTC.

The CDR3 region has the DNA TGTGCCAGTAGTATTGCCAGGAACACCGGGGAGCTGTTTTTT. Residues: CASSIARNTGELFF. The rearrangement uses TRBV19 and TRBJ2-2, with unresolved D. Trimming removed 3 bases from V and 1 base from J, with 6 bases in between. Germline loops: CDR1 LNHDA, CDR2 SQIVND (reference sequence). CDR3 length: 14 amino acids.

This chain connects TRBV24-1 to TRBJ2-2, with TRBD2 matching over 11 bases. The V gene's germline CDR1 is KGHDR and CDR2 SFDVKD. The V segment lost 9 bases and the J segment 7 bases; nucleotides outside the gene matches: 6. The CDR3 loop spans 14 amino acids. The CDR3 bases are TGTGCCACCCCGCCACTAGCGGGGGTCGGGGAGCTGTTTTTT. As protein: CATPPLAGVGELFF.

This clone has a single count. The chain combines TRBV2 with TRBJ1-2; D call uncertain. The CDR3 length is 16 residues. Trimming removed 2 bases from V and 4 bases from J, with 17 bases in between. CDR1 and CDR2 (germline): SNHLY, FYNNEI. The CDR3 coding sequence is TGTGCCAGCAGTGAAAACCCCCCCCCGTCGGGCTATGGCTACACCTTC. Protein: CASSENPPPSGYGYTF.

This chain's CDR3 is CASSQDGGLFRETQYF. CDR3 DNA: TGTGCCAGCAGCCAAGACGGGGGGCTGTTCAGAGAGACCCAGTACTTC. This chain links TRBV3-1 (or the pseudogene TRBV3-2) with TRBJ2-5, with D maybe TRBD2 (7 bases). V was clipped by 0 bases and J by 4 bases, with 15 bases between them. The V gene's germline CDR1 is LGHDT and CDR2 YNNKEL (reference sequence). This CDR3 is built from 16 residues.

This clone was counted a few times. The rearrangement uses TRBV5-1 and TRBJ2-7; 8 positions match TRBD1. J was trimmed by 2 bases and V by 2 bases; bases with no gene match: 9. The CDR3 loop spans 16 amino acids. Germline CDR1 and CDR2: SGHRS and YFSETQ. The CDR3 sequence is CASSFTRDRPTYEQYF. DNA of the CDR3: TGCGCCAGCAGCTTTACCAGGGACAGGCCGACCTACGAGCAGTACTTC.

This chain's CDR3 is CASSSYEGVEQYF. In nucleotides, the CDR3 is TGTGCCAGCTCCTCCTATGAGGGGGTCGAGCAGTACTTC. This chain connects TRBV6-5 to TRBJ2-7; tentative D call: TRBD1 (6 bases). The CDR3 has 13 residues. Trimming pared 8 bases from V and 6 bases from J, leaving 17 bases between. CDR1 and CDR2 from the germline V gene are MNHEY and SVGAGI.

CDR3 residues: CASSVRSGYEQYF. As DNA, the CDR3 is TGTGCCAGCAGCGTAAGGAGTGGGTACGAGCAGTACTTC. The rearrangement joins TRBV9 to TRBJ2-7; D is undetermined. Trimming took off 1 base at V and 4 bases at J, with 9 bases between the two ends. The CDR3 runs 13 residues. Germline V CDR1 and CDR2: SGDLS, YYNGEE.

The chain combines TRBV24-1 with TRBJ2-2; D not resolved. Germline V lookup: CDR1 KGHDR, CDR2 SFDVKD. CDR3 length equals 12 residues. Trimming pared 5 bases from V and 3 bases from J, leaving 3 bases between. The CDR3 region has the DNA TGTGCCACCAGTGTCGACACCGGGGAGCTGTTTTTT. Translating it yields CATSVDTGELFF.

This chain links TRBV3-1 (or the pseudogene TRBV3-2) with TRBJ1-1; D perhaps matches TRBD1 (6 bases). The germline V gene has CDR1 LGHDT and CDR2 YNNKEL (reference sequence). The CDR3 is 15 amino acids. Trimming shortened V by 5 bases and J by 3 bases, and 16 bases separated the two germline ends. CDR3 in amino acids: CASSRGGGEDTEAFF. The CDR3 DNA sequence: TGTGCCAGCAGCAGGGGGGGTGGAGAGGACACTGAAGCTTTCTTT.

V gene TRBV19 combines with J gene TRBJ1-1; D possibly corresponds to TRBD1 (6 bases). The CDR3 extends over 12 amino acids. Germline V gives CDR1 LNHDA, CDR2 SQIVND (reference sequence). Trimming cost V 4 bases and J 4 bases, with 7 bases left between them. The CDR3 DNA sequence: TGTGCCAGTAGTAGAGGGGGCACTGAAGCTTTCTTT. It translates to CASSRGGTEAFF. The entire variable domain, with the rest obtained from reference TRBV19 and TRBJ1-1, is as follows: DGGITQSPKYLFRKEGQNVTLSCEQNLNHDAMYWYRQDPGQGLRLIYYSQIVNDFQKGDIAEGYSVSREKKESFPLTVTSAQKNPTAFYLCASSRGGTEAFFGQGTRLTVV.